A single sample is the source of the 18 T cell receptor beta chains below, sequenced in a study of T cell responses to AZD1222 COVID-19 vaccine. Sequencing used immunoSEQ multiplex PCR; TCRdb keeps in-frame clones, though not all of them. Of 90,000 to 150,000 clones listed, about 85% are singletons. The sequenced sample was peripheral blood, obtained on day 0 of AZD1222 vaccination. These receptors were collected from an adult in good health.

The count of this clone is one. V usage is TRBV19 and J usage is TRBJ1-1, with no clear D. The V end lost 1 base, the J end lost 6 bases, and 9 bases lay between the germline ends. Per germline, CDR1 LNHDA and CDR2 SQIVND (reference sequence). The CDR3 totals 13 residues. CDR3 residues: CASSIAKGSEAFF. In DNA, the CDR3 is TGTGCCAGTAGTATAGCGAAGGGCTCTGAAGCTTTCTTT.

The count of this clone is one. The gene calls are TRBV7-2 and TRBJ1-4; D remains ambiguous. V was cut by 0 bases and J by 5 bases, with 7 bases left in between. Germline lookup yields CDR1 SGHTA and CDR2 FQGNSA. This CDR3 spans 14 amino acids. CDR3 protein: CASSLAGENEKLFF. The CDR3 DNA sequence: TGTGCCAGCAGCTTAGCCGGGGAGAATGAAAAACTGTTTTTT.

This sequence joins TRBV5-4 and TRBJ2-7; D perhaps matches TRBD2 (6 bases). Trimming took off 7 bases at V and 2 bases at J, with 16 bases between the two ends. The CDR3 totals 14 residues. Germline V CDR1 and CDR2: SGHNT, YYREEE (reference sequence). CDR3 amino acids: CASQKGLTTYEQYF. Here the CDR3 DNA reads TGTGCCAGCCAAAAAGGACTAACTACCTACGAGCAGTACTTC.

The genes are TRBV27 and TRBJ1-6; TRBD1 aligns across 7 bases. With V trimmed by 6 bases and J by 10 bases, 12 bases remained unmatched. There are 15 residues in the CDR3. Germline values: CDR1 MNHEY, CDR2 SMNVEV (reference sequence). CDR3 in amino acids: CASRPHRTGESPLHF. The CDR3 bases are TGTGCCAGCAGGCCCCACCGGACAGGAGAATCACCCCTCCACTTT.

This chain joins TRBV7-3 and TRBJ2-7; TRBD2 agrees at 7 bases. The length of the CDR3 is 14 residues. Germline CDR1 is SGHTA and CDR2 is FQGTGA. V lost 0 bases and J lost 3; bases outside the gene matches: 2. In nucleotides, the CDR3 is TGTGCCAGCAGCTTAACCGGGGGGAACTACGAGCAGTACTTC. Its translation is CASSLTGGNYEQYF. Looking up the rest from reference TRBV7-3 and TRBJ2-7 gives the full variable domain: GAGVSQTPSNKVTEKGKYVELRCDPISGHTALYWYRQSLGQGPEFLIYFQGTGAADDSGLPNDRFFAVRPEGSVSTLKIQRTERGDSAVYLCASSLTGGNYEQYFGPGTRLTVT.

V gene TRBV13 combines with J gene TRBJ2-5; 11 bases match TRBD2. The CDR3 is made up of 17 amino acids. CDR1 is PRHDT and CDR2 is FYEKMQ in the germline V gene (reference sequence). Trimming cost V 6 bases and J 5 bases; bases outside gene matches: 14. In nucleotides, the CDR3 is TGTGCCAGCAGTCACGGACCCTCACTAGCGGGGGAGGAGACCCAGTACTTC. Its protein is CASSHGPSLAGEETQYF. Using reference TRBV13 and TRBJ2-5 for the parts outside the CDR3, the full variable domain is AAGVIQSPRHLIKEKRETATLKCYPIPRHDTVYWYQQGPGQDPQFLISFYEKMQSDKGSIPDRFSAQQFSDYHSELNMSSLELGDSALYFCASSHGPSLAGEETQYFGPGTRLLVL.

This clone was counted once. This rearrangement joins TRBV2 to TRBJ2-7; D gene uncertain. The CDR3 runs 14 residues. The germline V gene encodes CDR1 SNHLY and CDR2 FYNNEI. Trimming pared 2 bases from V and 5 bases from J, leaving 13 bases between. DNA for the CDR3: TGTGCCAGCAGTGAAAGCCGGACGTTCCACGAGCAGTACTTC. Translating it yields CASSESRTFHEQYF.

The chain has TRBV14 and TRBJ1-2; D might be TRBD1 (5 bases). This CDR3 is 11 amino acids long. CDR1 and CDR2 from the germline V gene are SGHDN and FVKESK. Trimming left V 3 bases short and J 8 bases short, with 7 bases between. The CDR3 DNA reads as TGTGCCAGCAGCCAGAGGGGAGGCTACACCTTC. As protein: CASSQRGGYTF.

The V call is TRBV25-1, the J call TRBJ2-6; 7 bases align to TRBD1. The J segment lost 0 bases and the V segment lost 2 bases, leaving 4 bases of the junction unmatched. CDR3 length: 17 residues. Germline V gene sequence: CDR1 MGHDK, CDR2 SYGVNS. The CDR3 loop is CASSETQGSSGANVLTF. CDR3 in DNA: TGTGCCAGCAGTGAAACACAGGGGTCCTCTGGGGCCAACGTCCTGACTTTC.

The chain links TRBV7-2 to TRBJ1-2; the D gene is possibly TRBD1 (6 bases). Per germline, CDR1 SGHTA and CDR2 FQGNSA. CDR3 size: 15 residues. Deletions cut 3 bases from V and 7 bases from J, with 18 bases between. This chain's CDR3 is CASSFRQVGLGGYTF. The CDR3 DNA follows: TGTGCCAGCAGCTTCAGACAGGTCGGGTTAGGTGGCTACACCTTC.

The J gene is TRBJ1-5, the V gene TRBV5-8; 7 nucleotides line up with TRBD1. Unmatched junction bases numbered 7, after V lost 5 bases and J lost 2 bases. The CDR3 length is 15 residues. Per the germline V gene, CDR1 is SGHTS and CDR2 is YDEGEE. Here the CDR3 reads CASRMTGSGNQPQHF. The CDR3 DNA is TGTGCCAGCAGAATGACAGGGAGCGGCAATCAGCCCCAGCATTTT.

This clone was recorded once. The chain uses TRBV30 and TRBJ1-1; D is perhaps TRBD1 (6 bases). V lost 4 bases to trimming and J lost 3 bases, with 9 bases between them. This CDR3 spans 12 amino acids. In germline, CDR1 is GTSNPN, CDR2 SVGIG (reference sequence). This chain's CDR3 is CAWKDRHTEAFF. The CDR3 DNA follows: TGTGCCTGGAAAGACAGGCACACTGAAGCTTTCTTT.

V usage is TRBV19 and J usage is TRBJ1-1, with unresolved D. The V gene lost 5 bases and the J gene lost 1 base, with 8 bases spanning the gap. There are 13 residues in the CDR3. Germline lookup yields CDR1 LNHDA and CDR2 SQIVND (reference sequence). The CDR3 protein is CASSFYGNTEAFF. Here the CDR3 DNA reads TGTGCCAGTAGTTTTTATGGGAACACTGAAGCTTTCTTT.

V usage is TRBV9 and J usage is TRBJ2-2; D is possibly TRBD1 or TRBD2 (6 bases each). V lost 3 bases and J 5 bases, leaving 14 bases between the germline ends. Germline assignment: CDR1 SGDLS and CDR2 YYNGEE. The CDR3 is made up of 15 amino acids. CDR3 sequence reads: CASSAVGGWTGELFF. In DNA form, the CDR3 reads TGTGCCAGCAGCGCAGTGGGGGGCTGGACCGGGGAGCTGTTTTTT. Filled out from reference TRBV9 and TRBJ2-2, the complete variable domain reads DSGVTQTPKHLITATGQRVTLRCSPRSGDLSVYWYQQSLDQGLQFLIQYYNGEERAKGNILERFSAQQFPDLHSELNLSSLELGDSALYFCASSAVGGWTGELFFGEGSRLTVL.

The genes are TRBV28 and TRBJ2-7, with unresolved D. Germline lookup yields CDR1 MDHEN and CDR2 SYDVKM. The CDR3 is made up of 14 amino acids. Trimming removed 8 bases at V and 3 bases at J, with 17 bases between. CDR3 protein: CASASFRVSYEQYF. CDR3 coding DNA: TGTGCCAGCGCCTCGTTTAGGGTAAGCTACGAGCAGTACTTC.

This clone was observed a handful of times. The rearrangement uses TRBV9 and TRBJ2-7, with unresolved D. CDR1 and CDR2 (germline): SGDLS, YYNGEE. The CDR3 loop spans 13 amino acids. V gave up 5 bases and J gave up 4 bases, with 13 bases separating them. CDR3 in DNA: TGTGCCAGCAGTGAGGTACCCGGGTACGAGCAGTACTTC. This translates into CASSEVPGYEQYF. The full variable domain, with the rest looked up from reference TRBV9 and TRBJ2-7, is DSGVTQTPKHLITATGQRVTLRCSPRSGDLSVYWYQQSLDQGLQFLIQYYNGEERAKGNILERFSAQQFPDLHSELNLSSLELGDSALYFCASSEVPGYEQYFGPGTRLTVT.

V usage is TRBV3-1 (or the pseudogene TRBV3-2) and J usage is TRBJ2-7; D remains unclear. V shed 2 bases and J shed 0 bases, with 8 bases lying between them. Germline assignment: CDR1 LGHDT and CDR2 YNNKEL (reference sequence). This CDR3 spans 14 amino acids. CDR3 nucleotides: TGTGCCAGCAGCCAAAACCCCGACTCCTACGAGCAGTACTTC. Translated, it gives CASSQNPDSYEQYF.

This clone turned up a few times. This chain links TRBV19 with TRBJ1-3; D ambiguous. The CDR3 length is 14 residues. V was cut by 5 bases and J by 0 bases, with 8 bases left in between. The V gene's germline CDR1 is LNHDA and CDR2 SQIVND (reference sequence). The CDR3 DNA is TGTGCCAGTAGTCCCGAGGTCTCTGGAAACACCATATATTTT. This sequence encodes CASSPEVSGNTIYF.